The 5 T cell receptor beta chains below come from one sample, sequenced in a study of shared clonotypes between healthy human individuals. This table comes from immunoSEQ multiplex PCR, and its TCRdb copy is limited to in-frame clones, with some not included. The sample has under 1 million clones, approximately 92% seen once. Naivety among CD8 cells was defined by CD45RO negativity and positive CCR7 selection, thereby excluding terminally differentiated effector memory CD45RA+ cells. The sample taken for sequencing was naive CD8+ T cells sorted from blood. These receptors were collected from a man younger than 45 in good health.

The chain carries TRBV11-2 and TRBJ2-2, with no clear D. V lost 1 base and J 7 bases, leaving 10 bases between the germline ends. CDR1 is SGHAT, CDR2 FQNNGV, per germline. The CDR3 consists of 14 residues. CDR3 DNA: TGTGCCAGCAGCTTAGCTGGGCTCCACGGGGAGCTGTTTTTT. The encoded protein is CASSLAGLHGELFF.

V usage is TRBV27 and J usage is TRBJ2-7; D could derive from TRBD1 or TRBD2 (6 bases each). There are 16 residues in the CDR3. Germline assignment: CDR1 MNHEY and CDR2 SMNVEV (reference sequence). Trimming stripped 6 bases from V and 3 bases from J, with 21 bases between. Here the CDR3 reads CASRILGLGGHYEQYF. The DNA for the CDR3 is TGTGCCAGCAGAATTTTGGGATTGGGGGGCCACTACGAGCAGTACTTC.

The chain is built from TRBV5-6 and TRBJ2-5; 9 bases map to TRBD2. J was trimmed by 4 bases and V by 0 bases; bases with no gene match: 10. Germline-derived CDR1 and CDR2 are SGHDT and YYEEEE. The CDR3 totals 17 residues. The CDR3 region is CASSLASVAGARETQYF. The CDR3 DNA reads TGTGCCAGCAGCTTGGCCTCTGTAGCGGGAGCACGAGAGACCCAGTACTTC.

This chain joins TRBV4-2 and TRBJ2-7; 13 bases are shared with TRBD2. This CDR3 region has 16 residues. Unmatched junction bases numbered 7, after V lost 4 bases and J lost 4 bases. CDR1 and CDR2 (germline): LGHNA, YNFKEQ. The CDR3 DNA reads TGTGCCAGCAGCCCCCCAGGGGGACTAGCGGGATACGAGCAGTACTTC. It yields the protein CASSPPGGLAGYEQYF.

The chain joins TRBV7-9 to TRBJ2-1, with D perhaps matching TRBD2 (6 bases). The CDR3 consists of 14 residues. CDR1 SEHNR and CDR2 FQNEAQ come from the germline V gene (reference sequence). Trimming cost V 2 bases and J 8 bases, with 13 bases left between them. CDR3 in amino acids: CASSLLREIDEQFF. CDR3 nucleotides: TGTGCCAGCAGCTTATTGCGGGAAATCGATGAGCAGTTCTTC.